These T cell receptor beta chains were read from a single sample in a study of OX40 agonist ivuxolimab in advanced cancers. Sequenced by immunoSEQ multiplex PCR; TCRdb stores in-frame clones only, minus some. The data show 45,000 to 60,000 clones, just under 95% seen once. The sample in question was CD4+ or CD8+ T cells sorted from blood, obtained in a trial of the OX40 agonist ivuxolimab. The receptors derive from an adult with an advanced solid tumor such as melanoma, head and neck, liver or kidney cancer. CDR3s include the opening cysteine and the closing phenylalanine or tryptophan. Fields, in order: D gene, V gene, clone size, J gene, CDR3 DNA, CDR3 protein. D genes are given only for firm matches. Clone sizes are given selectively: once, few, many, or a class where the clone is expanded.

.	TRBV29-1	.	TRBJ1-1	TGCAGCGCTCCGGGACGAGGGGAAGCTGAAGCTTTCTTT	CSAPGRGEAEAFF
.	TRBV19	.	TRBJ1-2	TGTGCCAGTAGTATAGAGGGGGAATTGAATGGTCTGAACTATGGCTACACCTTC	CASSIEGELNGLNYGYTF
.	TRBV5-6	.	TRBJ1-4	TGTGCCAGCAGCTGGGAGGATGAAAAACTGTTTTTT	CASSWEDEKLFF
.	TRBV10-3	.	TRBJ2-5	TGTGCCATCAGTCAGGGGGGTGTCGCTAGCGGGCACCAAGAGACCCAGTACTTC	CAISQGGVASGHQETQYF
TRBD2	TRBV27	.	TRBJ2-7	TGTGCCAGCAGCGCGGGGGACGTCTACGAGCAGTACTTC	CASSAGDVYEQYF
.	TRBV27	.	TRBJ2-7	TGTGCCAGCAGTGCCCAGGGATCGTCCTACGAGCAGTACTTC	CASSAQGSSYEQYF
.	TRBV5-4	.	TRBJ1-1	TGTGCCAGCAGCTTGACGGCGAACACTGAAGCTTTCTTT	CASSLTANTEAFF
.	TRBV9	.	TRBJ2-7	TGTGCCAGCAGCCCATCACTAGGAGGGAATTACGAGCAGTACTTC	CASSPSLGGNYEQYF
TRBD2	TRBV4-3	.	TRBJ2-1	TGCGCCAGCAGCCAAGATCCTTTTAGCGGGAGCTCCTACAATGAGCAGTTCTTC	CASSQDPFSGSSYNEQFF
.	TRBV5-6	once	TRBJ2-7	TGTGCCAGCAGCTTGGGAGCCGGGACAACCTACGAGCAGTACTTC	CASSLGAGTTYEQYF
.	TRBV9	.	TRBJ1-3	TGTGCCAGCAGCGACAGTACTGGAAACACCATATATTTT	CASSDSTGNTIYF
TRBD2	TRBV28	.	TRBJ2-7	TGTGCCAGCAGTTTAAGCGGGGCTAGCTCCTACGAGCAGTACTTC	CASSLSGASSYEQYF
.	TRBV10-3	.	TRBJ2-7	TGTGCCATCAGTGATATAGGGTCTCGGTACGAGCAGTACTTC	CAISDIGSRYEQYF
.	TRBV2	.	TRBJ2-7	TGTGCCAGCAGTGAGGCGAGACCGAATACCTACGAGCAGTACTTC	CASSEARPNTYEQYF
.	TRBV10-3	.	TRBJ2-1	TGTGCCATCGCCAGGAGCTGGAATGAGCAGTTCTTC	CAIARSWNEQFF
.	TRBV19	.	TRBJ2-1	TGTGCCAGTAGTATCGGGGGTGGGACGGATACCAATGAGCAGTTCTTC	CASSIGGGTDTNEQFF
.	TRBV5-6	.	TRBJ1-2	TGTGCCAGCAGCCTCTCTGCTGGGGAGGATGGCTACACCTTC	CASSLSAGEDGYTF
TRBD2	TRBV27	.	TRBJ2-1	TGTGCCAGCAGTCCGGGACTAGCGAAATATGAGCAGTTCTTC	CASSPGLAKYEQFF
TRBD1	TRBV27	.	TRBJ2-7	TGTGCCAGCAGTTTAAGCCTCGAGGCGGGACAGGTCGAGCAGTACTTC	CASSLSLEAGQVEQYF
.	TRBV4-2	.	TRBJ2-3	TGTGCCAGCAGCTATGATTACGCTGGCACAGATACGCAGTATTTT	CASSYDYAGTDTQYF
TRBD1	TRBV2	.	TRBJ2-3	TGTGCCAGCAGTTACCGGGACAGGGGCACAGATACGCAGTATTTT	CASSYRDRGTDTQYF
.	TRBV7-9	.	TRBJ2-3	TGTGCCCACCAAATGGCAGATACGCAGTATTTT	CAHQMADTQYF
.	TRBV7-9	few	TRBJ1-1	TGTGCCAGCACCTCCGGGGCTGAAGCTTTCTTT	CASTSGAEAFF
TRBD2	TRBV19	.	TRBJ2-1	TGTGCCAGTAGTTTCTTTCTTCGGACTAGAAAAGGCCCTTACAATGAGCAGTTCTTC	CASSFFLRTRKGPYNEQFF